The clone carrying this TCR beta chain was detected ten times or more. Separate cDNA molecules each had unique molecular identifiers attached to them. TCRdb fed the 5' RACE reads into MiXCR, producing one record per CDR3 protein. The sample shows about 48,000 distinct CDR3 sequences, roughly 5.9% of them seen only once. Looked up from germline, CDR1 is LNHDA and CDR2 is SQIVND (reference sequence). The length of the CDR3 is 13 residues. The junction had 9 bases not matched to a gene; V was cut back by 6 bases and J by 8 bases. This specimen belongs to a study of early T cells in non-severe SARS-CoV-2 infection. Overall study context: Investigators sequenced bulk RNA drawn from unsorted whole blood, and chains remained unpaired.

The sample was whole blood. This receptor was taken from an adult who was a healthcare worker with PCR-confirmed SARS-CoV-2 infection or an uninfected control (not recorded which). The chain links TRBV19 to TRBJ2-7, with 8 nucleotides matching TRBD2. CDR3 in DNA: TGTGCCAGTAGAACTAGCGGACACAACAAGCAGTACTTC. Encoded protein: CASRTSGHNKQYF.